This T cell receptor (beta chain) was observed in a study of tumor-infiltrating lymphocytes in primary liver carcinoma. For the study at large: The cohort included men and women aged 30 to 69 years.

Scientists recovered RNA and DNA together from approximately 20-30 mg of unsorted bulk tissue. All patients had surgically resected primary liver carcinoma. At sampling, these chronic HBV carriers had received no treatment. Study observations and caveats: A significantly higher top-250-clone fraction was found in tumors than in blood (p = 0.039).

A constant-region primer primed TCR beta cDNA synthesis from 400 to 550 ng of total RNA. Each TCR beta library was derived from three nested multiplex PCR rounds that employed slightly modified ARM-PCR. TRBV1-TRBV30 forward primers paired with a C-beta reverse primer were used in the first two PCR rounds, which ran roughly 10 cycles each. MiXCR was run by TCRdb on the multiplex PCR reads, yielding one entry per CDR3 protein. The data show 90,000 to 150,000 distinct CDR3 sequences, about two thirds seen once. Germline-derived CDR1 and CDR2 are SQVTM and ANQGSEA. This CDR3 has 15 amino acids. Comment on this clonotype: No antigen is known for it. One end of the junction varies from germline; a read error may be responsible.

This receptor was obtained from a woman aged 55-70 years with primary liver carcinoma and hepatitis B virus infection. This chain uses TRBV29-1 with TRBJ2-1, with 8 bases fitting TRBD2. The sequenced sample was tumor-adjacent normal liver tissue. CDR3 sequence (DNA): TGCAGCCTTGAGGCTGCGGGACTAGACGTCAATGAGCAGCTCTTC. Its protein is CSLEAAGLDVNEQLF.